This T cell receptor beta chain was sequenced for a study of T cell responses to AZD1222 COVID-19 vaccine. Study outcomes and limitations: Two doses of AZD1222 preceded a rise in Spike-specific TCR breadth and depth. At 160-218 and 743-854, vaccine-associated CD4 TCRs were dominant, and they spanned spike.

TCRdb's copy holds only in-frame clones and misses some; the assay was immunoSEQ multiplex PCR. The table records over 140,000 clones, around 93% of them present only once. Combined were second doses at about 4 or about 12 weeks. In regard to this clone: Antigen specificity is unknown.

The CDR3 runs 12 residues. With 7 bases removed from V and 10 bases from J, the gap between germline ends came to 16 bases. CDR1 is LNHDA, CDR2 SQIVND, per germline (reference sequence). The source material was peripheral blood, sampled 28 days after the second AZD1222 dose. The sequence was obtained from an adult who received the AZD1222 COVID-19 vaccine. The chain recombines TRBV19 with TRBJ1-1; unclear D gene. CDR3 residues: CASILGRVRAFF. CDR3 nucleotide sequence: TGTGCCAGTATCCTTGGGAGGGTGAGAGCTTTCTTT.